These 3 T cell receptor beta chains share one sample of origin, sequenced in a study of T cells after yellow fever vaccination. Using its own MiXCR run on the 5' RACE reads, TCRdb lists one record per CDR3 protein. The sample consists of around 550,000 distinct CDR3 sequences, roughly 19% of them appearing once. The material sequenced was PBMCs, taken 15 days after the yellow fever booster vaccination. The receptors here all came from a man in his thirties or forties who received the YFV17D yellow fever vaccine.

The CDR3, as DNA: TGCAGTGCTAGAGGTTCGATAAAGGACTCCCAAGAGACCCAGTACTTC. Translation gives CSARGSIKDSQETQYF. This chain joins TRBV20-1 and TRBJ2-5; possible D gene TRBD2, 5 bases. This CDR3 has 16 amino acids. Germline-derived CDR1 and CDR2 are DFQATT and SNEGSKA (reference sequence). The ends were cut back, 1 base at V and 1 base at J, with 16 bases in the middle.

This clonotype appeared a few times. The gene calls are TRBV5-6 and TRBJ1-5; no definite D call. This CDR3 has 15 residues. Between the trimmed V and J ends, which lost 4 bases and 5 bases, there was a span of 16 bases. CDR1 is SGHDT and CDR2 is YYEEEE in the germline V gene. Here the CDR3 DNA reads TGTGCCAGCAGCACGTCAGGACTGGTTTATCAGCCCCAGCATTTT. Translating gives CASSTSGLVYQPQHF.

This clonotype was counted at least ten times. This chain connects TRBV4-2 to TRBJ2-1, with 9 bases lining up with TRBD1. V trimming: 4 bases; J trimming: 4 bases; junction bases outside the gene matches: 5. CDR3 length equals 15 residues. Germline CDR1 and CDR2: LGHNA and YNFKEQ. The CDR3 DNA reads as TGTGCCAGCAGCCCAGGGACAGGGTTATACAATGAGCAGTTCTTC. Protein product: CASSPGTGLYNEQFF.